The 13 T cell receptor beta chains given below trace back to one sample, sequenced in a study of blood T cell repertoires in COVID-19. Produced via immunoSEQ multiplex PCR; TCRdb's table is partial and in-frame only. The table records almost 500,000 clones, about 85% of them present only once. The sample taken for sequencing was PBMCs or T cells enriched from blood (not recorded which). These receptors were obtained from a woman aged 60-75 years who had recovered from COVID-19.

This rearrangement joins TRBV5-8 to TRBJ2-2, with 7 nucleotides matching TRBD1. Germline V gene lookup returns CDR1 SGHTS and CDR2 YDEGEE. Unmatched junction bases numbered 6, after V lost 6 bases and J lost 4 bases. The CDR3 contains 14 residues. This chain's CDR3 is CASTRQGGTGELFF. CDR3 coding DNA: TGTGCCAGCACCAGACAGGGTGGCACCGGGGAGCTGTTTTTT.

This clone has a single count. A read error may produce the germline difference seen at one junction end. This chain uses TRBV11-2 with TRBJ1-2; unclear D gene. Germline-derived CDR1 and CDR2 are SGHAT and FQNNGV. CDR3 length: 12 residues. DNA for the CDR3: TGCCTAGACGGCGGCTCTAACTATGGCTACACCTTC. Translated, it gives CLDGGSNYGYTF.

The J gene is TRBJ1-3, the V gene TRBV15, with a possible D match to TRBD1 (6 bases). V was pared by 0 bases and J by 10 bases, with 13 bases between. CDR1 and CDR2 from the germline V gene are LNHNV and YYDKDF (reference sequence). The CDR3 runs 14 residues. The CDR3: CATSRELDSLTIYF. The CDR3 DNA follows: TGTGCCACCAGCAGAGAGCTGGACAGTTTGACCATATATTTT.

This chain connects TRBV19 to TRBJ1-5; D might be TRBD1 (5 bases). V gave up 1 base and J gave up 7 bases, with 14 bases separating them. Germline V CDR1 and CDR2: LNHDA, SQIVND (reference sequence). The CDR3 contains 15 residues. The CDR3 loop reads CASSIGGPGRQPQHF. CDR3 DNA sequence: TGTGCCAGTAGTATAGGCGGCCCAGGGAGGCAGCCCCAGCATTTT.

This clone has only one observation. The chain is built from TRBV2 and TRBJ1-5, with a weak D call TRBD1 (6 bases). This CDR3 is 14 amino acids long. With 2 bases removed from V and 7 bases from J, the gap between germline ends came to 12 bases. CDR1 SNHLY and CDR2 FYNNEI come from the germline V gene. The CDR3 here is CASSENGGRQPQHF. The DNA for the CDR3 is TGTGCCAGCAGTGAAAATGGGGGCAGACAGCCCCAGCATTTT.

The chain joins TRBV29-1 to TRBJ1-5, with 10 positions matching TRBD1. V lost 7 bases and J lost 1; bases outside the gene matches: 7. The CDR3 covers 15 residues. The germline V gene encodes CDR1 SQVTM and CDR2 ANQGSEA. CDR3 DNA: TGCAGCGCTAGACAGGGGGCGGGCAGCAATCAGCCCCAGCATTTT. It codes for CSARQGAGSNQPQHF. Full variable domain (rest looked up from reference TRBV29-1 and TRBJ1-5): SAVISQKPSRDICQRGTSLTIQCQVDSQVTMMFWYRQQPGQSLTLIATANQGSEATYESGFVIDKFPISRPNLTFSTLTVSNMSPEDSSIYLCSARQGAGSNQPQHFGDGTRLSIL.

This chain joins TRBV6-1 and TRBJ2-5; 7 bases fit TRBD1. CDR1 MNHNS and CDR2 SASEGT come from the germline V gene. Trimming removed 1 base from V and 8 bases from J; junction bases left unmatched: 10. The CDR3 runs 15 residues. CDR3 residues: CASSEEPGQTFTQYF. CDR3 bases: TGTGCCAGCAGTGAAGAACCGGGACAGACGTTCACCCAGTACTTC.

The V call is TRBV10-2, the J call TRBJ1-1; D gene ambiguous. V was trimmed by 0 bases and J by 4 bases, leaving 21 bases between them. The CDR3 is 18 amino acids. Germline CDR1 is WSHSY and CDR2 is SAAADI. The CDR3 nucleotides are TGCGCCAGCAGTGAGTCGACGGGTTTAATAGGCATTAGCACTGAAGCTTTCTTT. Protein product: CASSESTGLIGISTEAFF.

V usage is TRBV9 and J usage is TRBJ2-7, with 8 nucleotides matching TRBD2. In germline, CDR1 is SGDLS, CDR2 YYNGEE. Trimming at V came to 10 bases and at J to 2 bases, leaving 8 bases not matched to a gene. The CDR3 length is 13 residues. CDR3 protein: CAAKPGLAYEQYF. In DNA form, the CDR3 reads TGTGCCGCCAAGCCGGGACTAGCCTACGAGCAGTACTTC.

This rearrangement joins TRBV24-1 to TRBJ2-7, with a weak D call TRBD1 (5 bases). In germline, CDR1 is KGHDR, CDR2 SFDVKD. V was cut by 1 base and J by 2 bases, with 11 bases left in between. The CDR3 is made up of 15 amino acids. The CDR3 spells CATSDFPGHTYEQYV. CDR3 nucleotides: TGTGCCACCAGTGATTTTCCCGGACATACCTACGAGCAGTACGTC.

As concerns this clone: The same CDR3 is also encoded by other DNA sequences in this sample. The genes are TRBV9 and TRBJ1-1; D not certain. Trimming cost V 0 bases and J 1 base, with 7 bases left between them. The CDR3 totals 14 residues. Germline V gives CDR1 SGDLS, CDR2 YYNGEE. The CDR3 reads CASSVGGTNTEAFF. The DNA of the CDR3 is TGTGCCAGCAGCGTAGGTGGCACGAACACTGAAGCTTTCTTT. The entire variable domain, with the rest obtained from reference TRBV9 and TRBJ1-1, is as follows: DSGVTQTPKHLITATGQRVTLRCSPRSGDLSVYWYQQSLDQGLQFLIQYYNGEERAKGNILERFSAQQFPDLHSELNLSSLELGDSALYFCASSVGGTNTEAFFGQGTRLTVV.

The table lists this clone with a few counts. This chain joins TRBV2 and TRBJ1-5; tentatively, D is TRBD1 (6 bases). This CDR3 spans 14 amino acids. V gave up 2 bases and J gave up 6 bases, with 11 bases separating them. CDR1 is SNHLY and CDR2 is FYNNEI in the germline V gene. The CDR3 region has the DNA TGTGCCAGCAGTGAACGGGACACTTCTCAGCCCCAGCATTTT. This sequence encodes CASSERDTSQPQHF.

A word on this clone: The sample has other DNA sequences that encode this CDR3 too. The CDR3 DNA is TGTGCCAGCAGCGTGGGCGGGGGAAGCACAGATACGCAGTATTTT. This gives the protein CASSVGGGSTDTQYF. The chain joins TRBV9 to TRBJ2-3; the match to TRBD2 covers 7 bases. The CDR3 is 15 residues long. V gave up 2 bases and J gave up 0 bases; unmatched junction bases: 3. Per germline, CDR1 SGDLS and CDR2 YYNGEE. Full variable domain (remainder filled in from reference TRBV9 and TRBJ2-3): DSGVTQTPKHLITATGQRVTLRCSPRSGDLSVYWYQQSLDQGLQFLIQYYNGEERAKGNILERFSAQQFPDLHSELNLSSLELGDSALYFCASSVGGGSTDTQYFGPGTRLTVL.